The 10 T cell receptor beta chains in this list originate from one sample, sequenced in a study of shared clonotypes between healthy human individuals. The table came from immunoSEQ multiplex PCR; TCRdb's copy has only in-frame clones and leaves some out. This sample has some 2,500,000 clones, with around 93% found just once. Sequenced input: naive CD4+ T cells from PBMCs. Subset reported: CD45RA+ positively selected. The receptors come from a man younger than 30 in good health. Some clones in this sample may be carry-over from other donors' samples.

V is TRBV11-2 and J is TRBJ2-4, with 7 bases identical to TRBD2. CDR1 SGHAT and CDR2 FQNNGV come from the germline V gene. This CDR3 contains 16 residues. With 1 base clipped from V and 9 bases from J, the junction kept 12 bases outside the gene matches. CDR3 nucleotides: TGTGCCAGCAGCTTAGTCTTTGGGGAGGGGAGGGGCATTCAGTACTTC. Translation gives CASSLVFGEGRGIQYF.

For the CDR3, the DNA is TGTGCCAGCAGCTTCGGACAGCTCAATTCACCCCTCCACTTT. It specifies CASSFGQLNSPLHF. The chain couples TRBV9 to TRBJ1-6; D perhaps matches TRBD1 (6 bases). The germline V gene encodes CDR1 SGDLS and CDR2 YYNGEE. This CDR3 comprises 14 residues. V lost 4 bases and J 7 bases, leaving 12 bases between the germline ends.

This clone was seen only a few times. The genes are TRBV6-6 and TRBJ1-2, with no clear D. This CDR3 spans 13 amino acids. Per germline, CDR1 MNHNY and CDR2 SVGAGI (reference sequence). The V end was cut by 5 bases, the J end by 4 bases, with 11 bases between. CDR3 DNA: TGTGCCAGCAGTCCGAGGGCGGCCTATGGCTACACCTTC. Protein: CASSPRAAYGYTF.

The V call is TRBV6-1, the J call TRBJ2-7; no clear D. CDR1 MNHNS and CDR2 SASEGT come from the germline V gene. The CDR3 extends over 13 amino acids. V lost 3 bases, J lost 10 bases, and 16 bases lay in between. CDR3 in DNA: TGTGCCAGCAGTGATAGATCTCTATCTAACCAGTACTTC. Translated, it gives CASSDRSLSNQYF.

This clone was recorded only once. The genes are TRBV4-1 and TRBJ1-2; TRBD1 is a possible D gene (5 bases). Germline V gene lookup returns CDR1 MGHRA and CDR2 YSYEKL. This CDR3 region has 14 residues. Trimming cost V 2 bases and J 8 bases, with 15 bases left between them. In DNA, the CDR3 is TGCGCCAGCAGCCAACTCCCTCAGGGTGCAGGCTACACCTTC. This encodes CASSQLPQGAGYTF.

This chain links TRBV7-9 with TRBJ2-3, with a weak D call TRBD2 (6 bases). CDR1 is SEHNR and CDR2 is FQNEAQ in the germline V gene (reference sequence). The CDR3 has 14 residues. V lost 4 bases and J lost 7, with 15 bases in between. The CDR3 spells CASSSETRWYTQYF. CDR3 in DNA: TGTGCCAGCAGCTCCGAGACTAGGTGGTATACGCAGTATTTT.

The CDR3 spells CASSLGAPYGYTF. The CDR3 nucleotides are TGTGCCAGCAGCTTAGGGGCCCCCTATGGCTACACCTTC. V usage is TRBV7-2 and J usage is TRBJ1-2; unclear D gene. The CDR3 runs 13 residues. Germline V CDR1 and CDR2: SGHTA, FQGNSA. The germline V and J ends were trimmed by 1 base and 4 bases, with 7 bases remaining between them.

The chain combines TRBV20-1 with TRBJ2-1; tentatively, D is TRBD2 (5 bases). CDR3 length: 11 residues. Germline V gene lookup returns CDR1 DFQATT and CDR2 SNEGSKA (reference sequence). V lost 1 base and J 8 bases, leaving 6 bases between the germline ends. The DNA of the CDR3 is TGCAGTGCTAGAGGGGAGTATGAGCAGTTCTTC. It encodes CSARGEYEQFF.

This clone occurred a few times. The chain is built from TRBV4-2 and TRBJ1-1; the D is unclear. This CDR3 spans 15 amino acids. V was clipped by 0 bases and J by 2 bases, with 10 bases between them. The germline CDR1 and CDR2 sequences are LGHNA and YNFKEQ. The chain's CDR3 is CASSQDLVGNTEAFF. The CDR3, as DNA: TGTGCCAGCAGCCAAGATCTGGTCGGCAACACTGAAGCTTTCTTT.

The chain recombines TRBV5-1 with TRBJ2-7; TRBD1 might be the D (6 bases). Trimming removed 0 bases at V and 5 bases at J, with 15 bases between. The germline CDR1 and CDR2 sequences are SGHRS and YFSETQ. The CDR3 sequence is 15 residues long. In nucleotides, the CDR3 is TGCGCCAGCAGCTTGGGACCCCCCGGGACAAACGAGCAGTACTTC. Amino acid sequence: CASSLGPPGTNEQYF.